This T cell receptor (beta chain) was retrieved from a study of beta chain features in type 1 diabetes. Study results and limitations: Significant though moderate, a shortening of TCRB CDR3s appeared in all four CD4+ subsets of Type 1 diabetes patients.

The germline V and J ends were trimmed by 0 bases and 4 bases, with 10 bases remaining between them. The CDR3 runs to 14 residues. CDR1 SGHRS and CDR2 YFSETQ come from the germline V gene. Concerning this clone: Its antigen is currently unknown.

Every isolated RNA sample was fully reverse transcribed, so sequencing captured expressed TCRB transcripts. Only in-frame clones appear in the TCRdb table, and some are missing; sequencing was by immunoSEQ multiplex PCR. The table shows roughly 300,000 clones, with roughly an eighth occurring only once. The sequence was obtained from a man between 25 and 39 years old with type 1 diabetes. The genes are TRBV5-1 and TRBJ1-2, with a tentative D call TRBD1 (5 bases). The sequenced sample was naive CD4+ T cells from blood. The CDR3 spells CASSLAQGSYGYTF. The DNA of the CDR3 is TGCGCCAGCAGCTTGGCGCAGGGATCCTATGGCTACACCTTC. The full variable domain, with the rest looked up from reference TRBV5-1 and TRBJ1-2, is KAGVTQTPRYLIKTRGQQVTLSCSPISGHRSVSWYQQTPGQGLQFLFEYFSETQRNKGNFPGRFSGRQFSNSRSEMNVSTLELGDSALYLCASSLAQGSYGYTFGSGTRLTVV.